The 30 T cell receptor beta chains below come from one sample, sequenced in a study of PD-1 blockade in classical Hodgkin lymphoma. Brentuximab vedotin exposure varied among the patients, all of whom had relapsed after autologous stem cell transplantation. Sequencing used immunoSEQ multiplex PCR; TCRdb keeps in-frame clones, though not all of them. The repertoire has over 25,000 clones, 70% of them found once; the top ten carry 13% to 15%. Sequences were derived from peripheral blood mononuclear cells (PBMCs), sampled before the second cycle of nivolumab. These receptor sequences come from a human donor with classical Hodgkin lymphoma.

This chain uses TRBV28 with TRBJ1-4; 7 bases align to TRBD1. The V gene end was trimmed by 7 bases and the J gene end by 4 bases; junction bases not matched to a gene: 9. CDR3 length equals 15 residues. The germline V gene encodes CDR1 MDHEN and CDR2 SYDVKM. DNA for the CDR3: TGTGCCAGCATCCCGCGGGGGACAGTTAATGAAAAACTGTTTTTT. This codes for CASIPRGTVNEKLFF.

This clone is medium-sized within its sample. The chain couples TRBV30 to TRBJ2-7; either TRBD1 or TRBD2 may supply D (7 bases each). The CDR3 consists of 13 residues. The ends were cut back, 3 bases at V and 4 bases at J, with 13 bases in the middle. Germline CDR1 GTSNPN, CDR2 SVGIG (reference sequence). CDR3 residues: CAWSRGGAYEQYF. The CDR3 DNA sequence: TGTGCCTGGAGCAGGGGGGGAGCTTACGAGCAGTACTTC.

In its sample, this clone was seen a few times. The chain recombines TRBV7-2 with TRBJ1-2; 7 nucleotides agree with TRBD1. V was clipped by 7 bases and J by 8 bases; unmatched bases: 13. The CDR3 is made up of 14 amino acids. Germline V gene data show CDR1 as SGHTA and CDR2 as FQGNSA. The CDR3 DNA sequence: TGTGCCAGCAATTTCGAACAGGGGCGGGGAGGCTACACCTTC. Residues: CASNFEQGRGGYTF.

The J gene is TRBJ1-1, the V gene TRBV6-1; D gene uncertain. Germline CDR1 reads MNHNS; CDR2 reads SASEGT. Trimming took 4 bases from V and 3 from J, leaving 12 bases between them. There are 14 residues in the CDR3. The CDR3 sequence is CASSGGGPHTEAFF. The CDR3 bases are TGTGCCAGCAGTGGGGGAGGGCCTCACACTGAAGCTTTCTTT.

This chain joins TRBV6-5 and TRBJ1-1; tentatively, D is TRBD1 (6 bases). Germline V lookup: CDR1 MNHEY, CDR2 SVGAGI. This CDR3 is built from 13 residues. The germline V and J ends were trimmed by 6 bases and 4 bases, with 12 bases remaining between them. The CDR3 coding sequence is TGTGCCAGCAGGATGCAGGGGAGCACTGAAGCTTTCTTT. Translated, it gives CASRMQGSTEAFF.

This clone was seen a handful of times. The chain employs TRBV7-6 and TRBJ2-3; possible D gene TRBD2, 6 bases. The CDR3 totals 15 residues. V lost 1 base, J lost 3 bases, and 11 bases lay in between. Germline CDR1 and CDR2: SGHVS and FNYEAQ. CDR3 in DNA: TGTGCCAGCAGCTTAGTGGGGACTCGGACAGATACGCAGTATTTT. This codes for CASSLVGTRTDTQYF.

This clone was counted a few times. As DNA, the CDR3 is TGTGCCAGCAGCCCCGGCGGGACTAGCTCCTACAATGAGCAGTTCTTC. Its protein is CASSPGGTSSYNEQFF. This chain links TRBV7-2 with TRBJ2-1, with 8 bases matching TRBD2. V shed 5 bases, J shed 0 bases, and the junction held 6 bases outside the gene matches. Germline V gives CDR1 SGHTA, CDR2 FQGNSA. CDR3 length: 16 residues.

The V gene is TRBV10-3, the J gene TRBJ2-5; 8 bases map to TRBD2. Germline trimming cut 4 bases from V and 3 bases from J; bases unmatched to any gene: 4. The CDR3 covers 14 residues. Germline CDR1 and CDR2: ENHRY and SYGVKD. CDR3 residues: CAISGSGGEETQYF. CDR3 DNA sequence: TGTGCCATCAGTGGCTCGGGAGGGGAAGAGACCCAGTACTTC.

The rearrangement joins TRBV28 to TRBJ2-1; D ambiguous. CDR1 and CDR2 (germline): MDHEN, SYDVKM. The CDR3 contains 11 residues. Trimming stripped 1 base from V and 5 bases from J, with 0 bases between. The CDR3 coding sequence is TGTGCCAGCAGTTTATACAATGAGCAGTTCTTC. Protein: CASSLYNEQFF.

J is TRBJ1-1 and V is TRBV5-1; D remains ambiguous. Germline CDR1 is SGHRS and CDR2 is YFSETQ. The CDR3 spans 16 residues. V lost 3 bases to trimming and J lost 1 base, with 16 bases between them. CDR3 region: CASSYPLDGSNTEAFF. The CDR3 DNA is TGCGCCAGCAGCTACCCCTTGGACGGGTCGAACACTGAAGCTTTCTTT.

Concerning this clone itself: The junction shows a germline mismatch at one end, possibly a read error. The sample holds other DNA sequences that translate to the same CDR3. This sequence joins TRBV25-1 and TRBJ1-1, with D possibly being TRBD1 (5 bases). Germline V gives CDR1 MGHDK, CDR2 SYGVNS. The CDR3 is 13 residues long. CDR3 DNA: TGTGCCAGCAGGACAGATACGAACACTGAGGCTTTCTTT. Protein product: CASRTDTNTEAFF.

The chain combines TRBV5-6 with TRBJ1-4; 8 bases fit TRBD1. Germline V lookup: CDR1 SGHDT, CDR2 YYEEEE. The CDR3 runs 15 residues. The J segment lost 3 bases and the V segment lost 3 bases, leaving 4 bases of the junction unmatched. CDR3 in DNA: TGTGCCAGCAGCTGGGGGACAGGCGCTAATGAAAAACTGTTTTTT. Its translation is CASSWGTGANEKLFF.

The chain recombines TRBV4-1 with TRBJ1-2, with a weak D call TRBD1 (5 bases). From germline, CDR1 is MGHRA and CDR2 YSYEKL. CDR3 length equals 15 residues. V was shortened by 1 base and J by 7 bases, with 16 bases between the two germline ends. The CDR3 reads CASSQVTRAGLGYTF. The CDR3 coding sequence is TGCGCCAGCAGCCAAGTGACGAGGGCAGGGCTTGGCTACACCTTC.

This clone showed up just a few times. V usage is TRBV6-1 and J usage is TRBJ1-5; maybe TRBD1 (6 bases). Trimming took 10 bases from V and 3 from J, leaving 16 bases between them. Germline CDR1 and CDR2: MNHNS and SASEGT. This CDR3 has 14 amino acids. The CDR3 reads CATSGGQDNQPQHF. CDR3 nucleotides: TGTGCCACTTCGGGGGGGCAGGACAATCAGCCCCAGCATTTT.

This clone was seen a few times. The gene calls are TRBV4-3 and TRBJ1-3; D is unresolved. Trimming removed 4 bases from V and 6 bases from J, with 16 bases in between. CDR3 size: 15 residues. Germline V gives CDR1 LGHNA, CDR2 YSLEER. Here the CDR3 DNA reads TGCGCCAGCAGCCTTAACGAGGTATTTGAAAACACCATATATTTT. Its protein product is CASSLNEVFENTIYF.

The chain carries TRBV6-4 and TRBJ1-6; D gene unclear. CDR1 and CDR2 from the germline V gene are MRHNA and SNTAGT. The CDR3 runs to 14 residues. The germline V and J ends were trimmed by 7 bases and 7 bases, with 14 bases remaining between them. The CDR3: CASTNNPGNSPLHF. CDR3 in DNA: TGTGCCAGCACCAACAACCCTGGGAATTCACCCCTCCACTTT.

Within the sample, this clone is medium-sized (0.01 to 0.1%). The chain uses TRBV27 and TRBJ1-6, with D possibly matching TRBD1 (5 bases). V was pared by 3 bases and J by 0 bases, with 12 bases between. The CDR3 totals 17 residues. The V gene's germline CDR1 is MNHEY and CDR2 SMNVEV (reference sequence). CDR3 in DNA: TGTGCCAGCAGTTTCCCCCCAGGGAGCTCCTATAATTCACCCCTCCACTTT. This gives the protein CASSFPPGSSYNSPLHF.

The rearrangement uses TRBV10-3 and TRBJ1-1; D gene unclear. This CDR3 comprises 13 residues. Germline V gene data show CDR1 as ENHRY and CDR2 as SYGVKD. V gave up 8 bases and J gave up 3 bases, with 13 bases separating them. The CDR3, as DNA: TGTGCCATCGGGCGTAGTCGGGACACTGAAGCTTTCTTT. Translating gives CAIGRSRDTEAFF.

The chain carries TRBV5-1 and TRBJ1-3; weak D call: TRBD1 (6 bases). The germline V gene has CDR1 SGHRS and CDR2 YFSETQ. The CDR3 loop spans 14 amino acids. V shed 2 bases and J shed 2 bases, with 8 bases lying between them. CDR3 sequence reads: CASSLGTPGNTIYF. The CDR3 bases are TGCGCCAGCAGCTTAGGGACACCTGGAAACACCATATATTTT.

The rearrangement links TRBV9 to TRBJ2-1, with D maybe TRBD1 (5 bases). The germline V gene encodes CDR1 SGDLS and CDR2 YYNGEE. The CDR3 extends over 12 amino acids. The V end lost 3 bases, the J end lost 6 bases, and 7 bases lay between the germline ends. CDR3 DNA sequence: TGTGCCAGCAGCGGGACACGCAATGAGCAGTTCTTC. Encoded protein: CASSGTRNEQFF. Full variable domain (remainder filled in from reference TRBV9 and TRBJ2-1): DSGVTQTPKHLITATGQRVTLRCSPRSGDLSVYWYQQSLDQGLQFLIQYYNGEERAKGNILERFSAQQFPDLHSELNLSSLELGDSALYFCASSGTRNEQFFGPGTRLTVL.

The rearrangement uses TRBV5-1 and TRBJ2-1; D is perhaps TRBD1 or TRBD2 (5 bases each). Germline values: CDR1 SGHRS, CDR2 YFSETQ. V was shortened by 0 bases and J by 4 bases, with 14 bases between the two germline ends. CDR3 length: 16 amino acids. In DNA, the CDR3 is TGCGCCAGCAGCTTGGCCGGGGCGGGCGCGTACAATGAGCAGTTCTTC. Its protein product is CASSLAGAGAYNEQFF.

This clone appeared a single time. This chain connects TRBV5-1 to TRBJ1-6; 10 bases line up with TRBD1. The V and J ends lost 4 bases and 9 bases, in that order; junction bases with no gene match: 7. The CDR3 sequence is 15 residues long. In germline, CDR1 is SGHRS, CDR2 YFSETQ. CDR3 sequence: CASSPSGTGVSPLHF. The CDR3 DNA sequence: TGCGCCAGCAGCCCCTCCGGGACAGGGGTTTCACCCCTCCACTTT.

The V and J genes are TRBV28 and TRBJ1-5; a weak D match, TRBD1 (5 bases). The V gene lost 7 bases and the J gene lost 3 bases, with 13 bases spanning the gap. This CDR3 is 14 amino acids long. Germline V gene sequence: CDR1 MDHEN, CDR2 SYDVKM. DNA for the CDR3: TGTGCCAGCAAGTTGGGGGAAGACAATCAGCCCCAGCATTTT. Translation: CASKLGEDNQPQHF. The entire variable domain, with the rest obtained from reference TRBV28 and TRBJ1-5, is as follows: DVKVTQSSRYLVKRTGEKVFLECVQDMDHENMFWYRQDPGLGLRLIYFSYDVKMKEKGDIPEGYSVSREKKERFSLILESASTNQTSMYLCASKLGEDNQPQHFGDGTRLSIL.

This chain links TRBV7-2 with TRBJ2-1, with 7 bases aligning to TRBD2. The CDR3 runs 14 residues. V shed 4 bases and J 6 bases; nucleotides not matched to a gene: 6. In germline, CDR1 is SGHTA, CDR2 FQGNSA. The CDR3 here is CASSSQRGPNEQFF. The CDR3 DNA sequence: TGTGCCAGCAGCTCCCAGCGGGGACCCAATGAGCAGTTCTTC.

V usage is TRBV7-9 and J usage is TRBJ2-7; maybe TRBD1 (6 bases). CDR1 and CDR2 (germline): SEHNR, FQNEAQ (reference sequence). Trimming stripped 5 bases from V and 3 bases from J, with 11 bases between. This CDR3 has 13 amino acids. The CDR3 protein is CASSPTGNYEQYF. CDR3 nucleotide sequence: TGTGCCAGCAGCCCGACAGGTAACTACGAGCAGTACTTC.

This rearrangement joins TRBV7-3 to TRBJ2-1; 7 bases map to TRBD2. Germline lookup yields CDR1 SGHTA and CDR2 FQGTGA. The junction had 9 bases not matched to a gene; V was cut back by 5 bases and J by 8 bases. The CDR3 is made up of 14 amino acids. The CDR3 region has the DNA TGTGCCAGCAGCCGGGGAGGGGCATTCGATGAGCAGTTCTTC. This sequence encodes CASSRGGAFDEQFF. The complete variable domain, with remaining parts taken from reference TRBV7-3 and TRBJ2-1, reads GAGVSQTPSNKVTEKGKYVELRCDPISGHTALYWYRQSLGQGPEFLIYFQGTGAADDSGLPNDRFFAVRPEGSVSTLKIQRTERGDSAVYLCASSRGGAFDEQFFGPGTRLTVL.

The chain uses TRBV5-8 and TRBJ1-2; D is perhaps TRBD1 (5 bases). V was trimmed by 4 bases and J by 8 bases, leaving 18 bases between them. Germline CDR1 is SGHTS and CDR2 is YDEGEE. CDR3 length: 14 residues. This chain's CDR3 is CASSPGGEVGGYTF. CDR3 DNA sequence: TGTGCCAGCAGCCCGGGGGGGGAGGTTGGCGGCTACACCTTC.

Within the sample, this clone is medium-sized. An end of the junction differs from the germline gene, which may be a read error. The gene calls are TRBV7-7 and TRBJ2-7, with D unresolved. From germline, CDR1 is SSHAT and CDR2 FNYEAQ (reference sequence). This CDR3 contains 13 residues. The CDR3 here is CASSASVGDEQYF. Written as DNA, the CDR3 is TGTGCTAGCAGCGCCTCGGTTGGGGACGAGCAGTACTTC.

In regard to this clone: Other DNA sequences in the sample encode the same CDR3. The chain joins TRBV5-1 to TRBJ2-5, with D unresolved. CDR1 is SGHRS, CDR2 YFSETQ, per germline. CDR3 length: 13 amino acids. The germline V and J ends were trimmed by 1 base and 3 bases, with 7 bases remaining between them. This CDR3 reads CASSLTVKETQYF. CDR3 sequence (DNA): TGCGCCAGCAGCTTGACGGTTAAAGAGACCCAGTACTTC.

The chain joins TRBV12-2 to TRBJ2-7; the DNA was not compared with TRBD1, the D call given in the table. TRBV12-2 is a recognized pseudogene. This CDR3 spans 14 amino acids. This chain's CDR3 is CASRLAQGLYEQYV. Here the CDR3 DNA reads TGTGCAAGTCGCTTAGCCCAGGGCCTTTACGAGCAGTACGTC.